This passage covers 17 T cell receptor beta chains from one sample sequenced in a study of graft-versus-host responses after intestinal transplantation. The table came from immunoSEQ multiplex PCR; TCRdb's copy has only in-frame clones and leaves some out. Among about 51,000 clones listed, 70% to 90% were seen once. Their recognized antigens are unknown. This specimen consisted of unstimulated CD4+ T cells sorted from spleen or lymph node cells, obtained before transplant. These receptors were taken from a human donor who was the organ donor for an intestinal transplant.

The chain uses TRBV2 and TRBJ2-5; 7 bases are shared with TRBD2. Germline V gene data show CDR1 as SNHLY and CDR2 as FYNNEI. The CDR3 contains 16 residues. The trim removed 6 bases at V and 5 bases at J, leaving 15 bases unmatched. The CDR3 here is CASSLGSQLAWETQYF. The CDR3 coding sequence is TGTGCCAGCAGCCTCGGGAGCCAACTAGCGTGGGAGACCCAGTACTTC. Drawing the rest from reference TRBV2 and TRBJ2-5, the complete variable domain is EPEVTQTPSHQVTQMGQEVILRCVPISNHLYFYWYRQILGQKVEFLVSFYNNEISEKSEIFDDQFSVERPDGSNFTLKIRSTKLEDSAMYFCASSLGSQLAWETQYFGPGTRLLVL.

This chain uses TRBV19 with TRBJ2-4, with 8 bases fitting TRBD1. Germline V gene sequence: CDR1 LNHDA, CDR2 SQIVND (reference sequence). CDR3 size: 14 residues. The junction had 8 bases not matched to a gene; V was cut back by 5 bases and J by 8 bases. The CDR3 here is CASSSTGVGDIQYF. DNA for the CDR3: TGTGCCAGTAGTTCGACAGGGGTGGGGGACATTCAGTACTTC. The full variable domain, completed using reference TRBV19 and TRBJ2-4, is DGGITQSPKYLFRKEGQNVTLSCEQNLNHDAMYWYRQDPGQGLRLIYYSQIVNDFQKGDIAEGYSVSREKKESFPLTVTSAQKNPTAFYLCASSSTGVGDIQYFGAGTRLSVL.

The chain employs TRBV7-2 and TRBJ1-2, with 10 bases matching TRBD1. Germline loops: CDR1 SGHTA, CDR2 FQGNSA. Trimming removed 5 bases from V and 6 bases from J; junction bases left unmatched: 6. This CDR3 is 14 amino acids long. The CDR3: CASSQPTGGHGYTF. In DNA, the CDR3 is TGTGCCAGCAGCCAGCCGACAGGGGGCCATGGCTACACCTTC.

This clone was seen only once. This chain joins TRBV9 and TRBJ2-3, with 8 bases lining up with TRBD2. This CDR3 comprises 16 residues. The germline CDR1 and CDR2 sequences are SGDLS and YYNGEE. Losses at the gene ends were 2 bases for V and 1 base for J; bases not matched to a gene: 6. The CDR3 reads CASSVRAGARTDTQYF. The CDR3 nucleotides read TGTGCCAGCAGCGTGAGAGCGGGAGCCCGCACAGATACGCAGTATTTT.

The gene calls are TRBV28 and TRBJ2-3, with 9 bases aligning to TRBD2. This CDR3 contains 14 residues. Unmatched junction bases numbered 6, after V lost 6 bases and J lost 5 bases. CDR1 is MDHEN and CDR2 is SYDVKM in the germline V gene. The CDR3 loop is CASRGSGSKDTQYF. The CDR3 DNA sequence: TGTGCCAGCAGAGGTAGCGGGAGTAAAGATACGCAGTATTTT.

A single count supports this clone. The V gene is TRBV7-3, the J gene TRBJ1-6, with D tentatively TRBD1 (6 bases). The CDR3 is 14 amino acids. V was clipped by 5 bases and J by 4 bases, with 9 bases between them. From germline, CDR1 is SGHTA and CDR2 FQGTGA. CDR3 sequence reads: CASSETGYNSPLHF. In DNA, the CDR3 is TGTGCCAGCAGCGAAACAGGGTATAATTCACCCCTCCACTTT.

The chain has TRBV11-2 and TRBJ1-5; 9 nucleotides align to TRBD1. Germline lookup yields CDR1 SGHAT and CDR2 FQNNGV. The CDR3 is made up of 17 amino acids. V gave up 3 bases and J gave up 0 bases; unmatched junction bases: 6. As DNA, the CDR3 is TGTGCCAGCAGCTTGGGGGACAGGGACCATAGCAATCAGCCCCAGCATTTT. The encoded protein is CASSLGDRDHSNQPQHF.

The chain is built from TRBV18 and TRBJ2-1; 11 bases agree with TRBD2. This CDR3 has 19 residues. CDR1 and CDR2 (germline): KGHSH, LQKENI. The V and J ends lost 6 bases and 7 bases, in that order; junction bases with no gene match: 20. This CDR3 reads CASSVQGLAGGTTGNEQFF. As DNA, the CDR3 is TGTGCCAGCTCGGTACAGGGGCTAGCGGGAGGCACAACGGGGAATGAGCAGTTCTTC.

This chain joins TRBV7-9 and TRBJ2-7, with 7 bases matching TRBD1. Germline trimming cut 2 bases from V and 3 bases from J; bases unmatched to any gene: 4. CDR1 is SEHNR, CDR2 FQNEAQ, per germline (reference sequence). The CDR3 sequence is 14 residues long. The CDR3 DNA is TGTGCCAGCAGCTTACAACAGGGGAACTACGAGCAGTACTTC. Amino acids: CASSLQQGNYEQYF.

The genes are TRBV5-4 and TRBJ2-3; 9 nucleotides line up with TRBD2. CDR3 length equals 19 residues. V lost 4 bases and J lost 0; bases outside the gene matches: 15. CDR1 is SGHNT, CDR2 YYREEE, per germline (reference sequence). The CDR3 here is CASSITGTSTFSSTDTQYF. Written as DNA, the CDR3 is TGTGCCAGCAGCATAACCGGGACTAGCACATTTTCTAGCACAGATACGCAGTATTTT.

Only one count was recorded for this clone. The chain uses TRBV19 and TRBJ1-1; D unresolved. The germline V gene encodes CDR1 LNHDA and CDR2 SQIVND (reference sequence). V was shortened by 7 bases and J by 3 bases, with 12 bases between the two germline ends. The CDR3 covers 13 residues. Here the CDR3 reads CASMPRIYTEAFF. The CDR3 nucleotides are TGTGCCAGTATGCCCAGGATTTACACTGAAGCTTTCTTT.

As DNA, the CDR3 is TGTGCCAGCAGCTTAGCCCTTTACATGGAGACCCAGTACTTC. Translated, it gives CASSLALYMETQYF. This chain uses TRBV7-6 with TRBJ2-5; D is uncertain. Trimming took off 0 bases at V and 5 bases at J, with 10 bases between the two ends. The CDR3 contains 14 residues. Germline V gene sequence: CDR1 SGHVS, CDR2 FNYEAQ.

The rearrangement links TRBV29-1 to TRBJ2-1, with TRBD2 matching over 11 bases. The CDR3 is 17 amino acids. The V gene end was trimmed by 3 bases and the J gene end by 2 bases; junction bases not matched to a gene: 9. CDR1 is SQVTM, CDR2 ANQGSEA, per germline. The chain's CDR3 is CSVDPLSGRVPYNEQFF. The CDR3 nucleotides read TGCAGCGTTGACCCTCTTAGCGGGAGGGTCCCCTACAATGAGCAGTTCTTC.

The chain combines TRBV9 with TRBJ1-2; D remains unclear. V was cut by 0 bases and J by 1 base, with 4 bases left in between. This CDR3 is 13 amino acids long. Germline-derived CDR1 and CDR2 are SGDLS and YYNGEE. Written as DNA, the CDR3 is TGTGCCAGCAGCGTAGAACATAACTATGGCTACACCTTC. Its translation is CASSVEHNYGYTF.

The V and J genes are TRBV5-1 and TRBJ1-4; 7 nucleotides agree with TRBD1. CDR3 length equals 15 residues. Per the germline V gene, CDR1 is SGHRS and CDR2 is YFSETQ. J was trimmed by 5 bases and V by 3 bases; bases with no gene match: 7. CDR3 DNA sequence: TGCGCCAGCAGCTCTCTGGGACAGCCAAATGAAAAACTGTTTTTT. Protein product: CASSSLGQPNEKLFF.

This rearrangement joins TRBV15 to TRBJ1-2, with D possibly being TRBD1 (5 bases). CDR3 length equals 16 residues. V was shortened by 0 bases and J by 8 bases, with 19 bases between the two germline ends. CDR1 and CDR2 from the germline V gene are LNHNV and YYDKDF (reference sequence). The CDR3 is CATSRDLTVVPGGYTF. The CDR3 DNA sequence: TGTGCCACCAGCAGAGATCTGACAGTTGTTCCCGGGGGCTACACCTTC. Combining the CDR3 with reference TRBV15 and TRBJ1-2 gives the whole variable domain DAMVIQNPRYQVTQFGKPVTLSCSQTLNHNVMYWYQQKSSQAPKLLFHYYDKDFNNEADTPDNFQSRRPNTSFCFLDIRSPGLGDTAMYLCATSRDLTVVPGGYTFGSGTRLTVV.

The chain uses TRBV9 and TRBJ2-3; weak D call: TRBD2 (6 bases). V lost 0 bases, J lost 2 bases, and 10 bases lay in between. Germline V CDR1 and CDR2: SGDLS, YYNGEE. CDR3 size: 15 residues. DNA of the CDR3: TGTGCCAGCAGCGTAGAGGACTATCTCACAGATACGCAGTATTTT. This translates into CASSVEDYLTDTQYF.